The 17 T cell receptor beta chains below all came from one sample that was sequenced in a study of cytomegalovirus exposure and HLA in healthy donors. The PCR ran on 60 Vbeta and 13 Jbeta primers. The table came from immunoSEQ multiplex PCR; TCRdb's copy has only in-frame clones and leaves some out. The table shows roughly 160,000 clones, with approximately 80% occurring only once. The material sequenced was PBMCs. These receptors all come from a woman aged 25-40 years in good health and CMV-seropositive.

The chain couples TRBV7-9 to TRBJ1-5; D is perhaps TRBD1 (6 bases). Trimming left V 5 bases short and J 6 bases short, with 14 bases between. The CDR3 loop spans 14 amino acids. Looked up from germline, CDR1 is SEHNR and CDR2 is FQNEAQ (reference sequence). CDR3 protein: CASSRPGDGQPQHF. The DNA of the CDR3 is TGTGCCAGCAGCCGTCCAGGGGATGGTCAGCCCCAGCATTTT.

As concerns this clone: This CDR3 fails to terminate in the conserved phenylalanine or tryptophan, so it likely reflects a read error. No DNA is shown, since the ends of the CDR3 on it are uncertain; the CDR3 is the one TCRdb lists. The V and J genes are TRBV30 and TRBJ2-3; whether TRBD2, the table's D call, matches the DNA was not checked. Germline CDR1 is GTSNPN and CDR2 is SVGIG (reference sequence). The CDR3 is 12 residues long, ends included. The CDR3 protein is CAWSVPPSGIRL.

The gene calls are TRBV5-5 and TRBJ2-7; a weak D match, TRBD2 (6 bases). Germline-derived CDR1 and CDR2 are SGHKS and YYEKEE (reference sequence). The CDR3 consists of 12 residues. The ends were cut back, 2 bases at V and 4 bases at J, with 7 bases in the middle. DNA for the CDR3: TGTGCCAGCAGCTTTGGAGGGTACGAGCAGTACTTC. Protein: CASSFGGYEQYF.

V gene TRBV11-2 combines with J gene TRBJ2-7, with D perhaps matching TRBD2 (5 bases). Germline CDR1 SGHAT, CDR2 FQNNGV. V lost 1 base and J 3 bases, leaving 13 bases between the germline ends. There are 15 residues in the CDR3. CDR3 DNA sequence: TGTGCCAGCAGCTTAGCGGGGTGGGTCAACTACGAGCAGTACTTC. Amino acid sequence: CASSLAGWVNYEQYF.

The chain combines TRBV28 with TRBJ1-4; D not resolved. The CDR3 has 15 amino acids. V was shortened by 6 bases and J by 4 bases, with 15 bases between the two germline ends. Germline lookup yields CDR1 MDHEN and CDR2 SYDVKM. The CDR3 here is CASSAGGRVNEKLFF. DNA for the CDR3: TGTGCCAGCAGCGCAGGAGGCAGAGTTAATGAAAAACTGTTTTTT. The whole variable domain, remainder taken from reference TRBV28 and TRBJ1-4, is DVKVTQSSRYLVKRTGEKVFLECVQDMDHENMFWYRQDPGLGLRLIYFSYDVKMKEKGDIPEGYSVSREKKERFSLILESASTNQTSMYLCASSAGGRVNEKLFFGSGTQLSVL.

CDR3 sequence reads: CARSRLGQDYNSPLHF. The CDR3, as DNA: TGTGCCCGAAGCCGACTGGGGCAGGACTATAATTCACCCCTCCACTTT. This chain connects TRBV10-3 to TRBJ1-6, with D tentatively TRBD1 (5 bases). The V gene lost 11 bases and the J gene lost 3 bases, with 20 bases spanning the gap. The CDR3 covers 16 residues. Germline V CDR1 and CDR2: ENHRY, SYGVKD.

The chain carries TRBV19 and TRBJ2-3; 8 bases agree with TRBD2. This CDR3 region has 17 residues. Germline CDR1 is LNHDA and CDR2 is SQIVND (reference sequence). V trimming: 0 bases; J trimming: 3 bases; junction bases outside the gene matches: 8. CDR3 DNA sequence: TGTGCCAGTAGTATAGATGGTTTCGGCGGGGGGACAGATACGCAGTATTTT. It encodes CASSIDGFGGGTDTQYF.

The chain carries TRBV11-2 and TRBJ1-1; D might be TRBD1 (6 bases). Germline V CDR1 and CDR2: SGHAT, FQNNGV. V shed 5 bases and J shed 2 bases, with 15 bases lying between them. The CDR3 covers 15 residues. The CDR3 bases are TGTGCCAGCAGCGCGACGACAGGTGGAAACACTGAAGCTTTCTTT. It codes for CASSATTGGNTEAFF.

Details on this clone: One end of the junction is discordant with germline, which a read error may explain. This chain uses TRBV7-9 with TRBJ2-1; maybe TRBD2 (5 bases). From germline, CDR1 is SEHNR and CDR2 FQNEAQ (reference sequence). This CDR3 contains 13 residues. The CDR3 region is CSSSLNWETEQFF. CDR3 coding DNA: TGTTCCAGCAGCTTAAACTGGGAGACGGAGCAGTTCTTC.

The chain carries TRBV9 and TRBJ2-3, with 9 bases aligning to TRBD2. V lost 2 bases to trimming and J lost 7 bases; unmatched junction nucleotides: 11. The CDR3 length is 16 residues. Germline V CDR1 and CDR2: SGDLS, YYNGEE. The CDR3 DNA follows: TGTGCCAGCAGCGTTCACGGCGGGGGGGCAGGAAATACGCAGTATTTT. Translated: CASSVHGGGAGNTQYF.

The rearrangement links TRBV7-2 to TRBJ2-3; 7 nucleotides align to TRBD2. After removal of 7 bases from V and 12 bases from J, the junction contained 7 bases not matched to a gene. The length of the CDR3 is 11 residues. In germline, CDR1 is SGHTA, CDR2 FQGNSA. CDR3 amino acids: CASTIAGEQYF. The DNA of the CDR3 is TGTGCCAGCACCATCGCGGGGGAACAGTATTTT.

V is TRBV5-4 and J is TRBJ2-7; 7 nucleotides agree with TRBD2. This CDR3 has 15 amino acids. Trimming took 0 bases from V and 3 from J; bases not matched to a gene: 6. Germline V CDR1 and CDR2: SGHNT, YYREEE (reference sequence). CDR3 sequence (DNA): TGTGCCAGCAGCTTGGGGTCTCGGGGGGACTACGAGCAGTACTTC. Encoded protein: CASSLGSRGDYEQYF. The full variable domain, with the rest looked up from reference TRBV5-4 and TRBJ2-7, is ETGVTQSPTHLIKTRGQQVTLRCSSQSGHNTVSWYQQALGQGPQFIFQYYREEENGRGNFPPRFSGLQFPNYSSELNVNALELDDSALYLCASSLGSRGDYEQYFGPGTRLTVT.

J is TRBJ2-7 and V is TRBV5-6; D is uncertain. The germline V gene has CDR1 SGHDT and CDR2 YYEEEE. Trimming stripped 0 bases from V and 0 bases from J, with 4 bases between. The CDR3 length is 13 residues. CDR3 residues: CASSLASSYEQYF. In DNA form, the CDR3 reads TGTGCCAGCAGCTTGGCTAGCTCCTACGAGCAGTACTTC.

This chain connects TRBV4-3 to TRBJ1-2; the D is unclear. The CDR3 is 17 amino acids. V was cut by 0 bases and J by 5 bases, with 19 bases left in between. Germline CDR1 LGHNA, CDR2 YSLEER. CDR3 protein: CASSQDHSRGSWYGYTF. The CDR3 DNA follows: TGCGCCAGCAGCCAAGATCATAGCCGGGGTTCTTGGTATGGCTACACCTTC.

This clone showed up just once. V and J are TRBV30 and TRBJ2-7, with 10 nucleotides matching TRBD2. The V segment lost 2 bases and the J segment 2 bases; nucleotides outside the gene matches: 18. Looked up from germline, CDR1 is GTSNPN and CDR2 is SVGIG (reference sequence). The CDR3 has 19 amino acids. In DNA, the CDR3 is TGTGCCTGGAGTCACCTTGTAACCGGGAGGACTAGCGGCCCCTACGAGCAGTACTTC. The encoded protein is CAWSHLVTGRTSGPYEQYF.

The chain links TRBV27 to TRBJ2-3; the match to TRBD1 covers 7 bases. CDR1 is MNHEY, CDR2 SMNVEV, per germline (reference sequence). The CDR3 totals 16 residues. Trimming cost V 5 bases and J 2 bases; bases outside gene matches: 10. The CDR3 loop reads CASSPQTGALTDTQYF. CDR3 DNA: TGTGCCAGCAGTCCCCAAACAGGGGCGCTCACAGATACGCAGTATTTT.

The CDR3 region is CSVLPAGIVYEQYF. The CDR3, as DNA: TGCAGCGTTCTTCCGGCAGGGATAGTTTACGAGCAGTACTTC. The chain couples TRBV29-1 to TRBJ2-7; tentatively, D is TRBD1 (5 bases). This CDR3 is built from 14 residues. CDR1 and CDR2 from the germline V gene are SQVTM and ANQGSEA. V was cut by 5 bases and J by 4 bases, with 18 bases left in between.